The 30 T cell receptor beta chains reported below all come from one sample, sequenced in a study of molecular identifiers for immune sequencing clone quantification. TCRdb re-called the PCR reads with MiXCR, one entry per CDR3 protein. Of about 630,000 distinct CDR3 sequences listed, over 25% are singletons. Sequenced sample: naive CD8+ T cells from blood, with Jurkat cell RNA spiked in. Regarding subset: FACS-sorted CD8+CD4-CCR7+CD45RA+ naive T cells. Receptors were obtained from a human donor in good health. Some libraries in this study had Jurkat cell RNA spiked in.

In its sample, this clonotype was seen many times. This chain joins TRBV5-5 and TRBJ1-4; the match to TRBD1 covers 7 bases. There are 16 residues in the CDR3. The V segment lost 4 bases and the J segment 5 bases; nucleotides outside the gene matches: 11. Germline-derived CDR1 and CDR2 are SGHKS and YYEKEE (reference sequence). This CDR3 is CASSHPLGQPNEKLFF. The CDR3 DNA is TGTGCCAGCAGCCACCCCCTGGGACAGCCCAATGAAAAACTGTTTTTT. Variable domain in full (rest from reference TRBV5-5 and TRBJ1-4): DAGVTQSPTHLIKTRGQQVTLRCSPISGHKSVSWYQQVLGQGPQFIFQYYEKEERGRGNFPDRFSARQFPNYSSELNVNALLLGDSALYLCASSHPLGQPNEKLFFGSGTQLSVL.

On this clonotype: Possible read error: a much larger clone is one base away. CDR3 DNA: TGCGCCAGCAGCCCGAGTCCGGGGGTAATAAGCACAGGTACGCAGTATTTT. This gives the protein CASSPSPGVISTGTQYF. The chain combines TRBV4-3 with TRBJ2-3, with a possible D match to TRBD2 (6 bases). The CDR3 consists of 17 residues. In germline, CDR1 is LGHNA, CDR2 YSLEER.

Only a few counts were recorded for this clonotype. This rearrangement joins TRBV20-1 to TRBJ1-6; tentatively, D is TRBD1 (6 bases). V gave up 6 bases and J gave up 4 bases, with 10 bases separating them. CDR1 and CDR2 from the germline V gene are DFQATT and SNEGSKA (reference sequence). The CDR3 is 13 amino acids. As DNA, the CDR3 is TGCAGTGCCAGGACAGTTTATAATTCACCCCTCCACTTT. It specifies CSARTVYNSPLHF.

This clonotype was detected only a few times. The chain is built from TRBV20-1 and TRBJ2-1, with 14 bases lining up with TRBD2. The CDR3 sequence is 16 residues long. V shed 6 bases and J 3 bases; nucleotides not matched to a gene: 7. Per the germline V gene, CDR1 is DFQATT and CDR2 is SNEGSKA (reference sequence). The CDR3 here is CSALGLAGVVYNEQFF. The CDR3 DNA follows: TGCAGTGCCCTGGGACTAGCGGGAGTAGTCTACAATGAGCAGTTCTTC.

This chain uses TRBV20-1 with TRBJ2-1, with 10 positions matching TRBD2. The CDR3 sequence is 13 residues long. The V gene end was trimmed by 6 bases and the J gene end by 8 bases; junction bases not matched to a gene: 7. In germline, CDR1 is DFQATT, CDR2 SNEGSKA (reference sequence). The CDR3 region is CSAETSGYYEQFF. Here the CDR3 DNA reads TGCAGTGCCGAGACTAGCGGGTATTATGAGCAGTTCTTC.

The rearrangement links TRBV4-1 to TRBJ2-1, with D possibly matching TRBD2 (6 bases). The CDR3 has 17 residues. Trimming left V 1 base short and J 5 bases short, with 18 bases between. CDR1 and CDR2 (germline): MGHRA, YSYEKL. Written as DNA, the CDR3 is TGCGCCAGCAGCCAAGTTGCTGTCGTGGTAGCGGACAATGAGCAGTTCTTC. This gives the protein CASSQVAVVVADNEQFF.

As concerns this clonotype: One junction end does not reproduce the germline sequence, and a read error may be involved. The rearrangement uses TRBV7-9 and TRBJ1-4; possibly TRBD1 for D (5 bases). In germline, CDR1 is SEHNR, CDR2 FQNEAQ (reference sequence). The CDR3 covers 16 residues. In nucleotides, the CDR3 is TGCGCCAGCGGCTTAGTGGAGGGGCGCACTGATGAAAAACTGTTTTTT. This sequence encodes CASGLVEGRTDEKLFF. Complete variable domain (other parts from reference TRBV7-9 and TRBJ1-4): DTGVSQNPRHKITKRGQNVTFRCDPISEHNRLYWYRQTLGQGPEFLTYFQNEAQLEKSRLLSDRFSAERPKGSFSTLEIQRTEQGDSAMYLCASGLVEGRTDEKLFFGSGTQLSVL.

This clonotype occurred a few times. CDR3 in DNA: TGCGCCAGCAGCTTGGCCCCAGGGGAAAAACTGTTTTTT. This translates into CASSLAPGEKLFF. The chain joins TRBV5-1 to TRBJ1-4, with a tentative D call TRBD1 (5 bases). CDR3 length: 13 amino acids. Looked up from germline, CDR1 is SGHRS and CDR2 is YFSETQ. Trimming pared 0 bases from V and 8 bases from J, leaving 8 bases between.

This clonotype was observed at least ten times. The CDR3 DNA sequence: TGTGCCAGCGGGCCCGTCAGGGGGGAGAACACCGGGGAGCTGTTTTTT. This codes for CASGPVRGENTGELFF. V is TRBV6-5 and J is TRBJ2-2, with D maybe TRBD1 (7 bases). Trimming removed 8 bases at V and 1 base at J, with 17 bases between. Per germline, CDR1 MNHEY and CDR2 SVGAGI. This CDR3 has 16 amino acids.

This clonotype was detected ten times or more. The chain uses TRBV7-2 and TRBJ2-7, with TRBD2 matching over 13 bases. The CDR3 length is 17 residues. After removal of 3 bases from V and 4 bases from J, the junction contained 9 bases not matched to a gene. The V gene's germline CDR1 is SGHTA and CDR2 FQGNSA. This chain's CDR3 is CASSFGRTSGSGYEQYF. The CDR3 DNA is TGTGCCAGCAGCTTCGGTCGGACTAGCGGGAGTGGTTACGAGCAGTACTTC.

This clonotype was found many times. The CDR3 here is CASSYASPSPHEQYF. The CDR3 region has the DNA TGTGCCAGCAGTTATGCCAGCCCTAGTCCCCACGAGCAGTACTTC. The chain joins TRBV6-5 to TRBJ2-7; D uncertain. This CDR3 comprises 15 residues. Germline CDR1 reads MNHEY; CDR2 reads SVGAGI. Trimming left V 3 bases short and J 5 bases short, with 17 bases between.

With regard to this clonotype: This clone may be a read error of a much larger clone one base away. This chain connects TRBV20-1 to TRBJ2-7; 8 bases line up with TRBD2. The CDR3 consists of 13 residues. Per the germline V gene, CDR1 is DFQATT and CDR2 is SNEGSKA (reference sequence). This CDR3 reads CSAGGLVAYAQYF. In DNA form, the CDR3 reads TGCAGTGCGGGGGGACTAGTCGCCTACGCGCAGTACTTC.

About this clonotype: A much larger clone differs from this one at a single base, so this may be a read error. V usage is TRBV5-1 and J usage is TRBJ2-7; D possibly corresponds to TRBD2 (6 bases). Germline CDR1 is SGHRS and CDR2 is YFSETQ. This CDR3 has 15 amino acids. Trimming cost V 3 bases and J 2 bases, with 15 bases left between them. CDR3 amino acids: CASSSVAGPAYEQYF. The CDR3 DNA reads as TGCGCCAGCAGCTCGGTGGCGGGGCCCGCCTACGAGCAGTACTTC.

With respect to this clonotype: Sequence at one end of the junction differs from germline and may be a read error. The chain couples TRBV5-4 to TRBJ2-5; 12 nucleotides line up with TRBD2. This CDR3 comprises 17 residues. Germline loops: CDR1 SGHNT, CDR2 YYREEE (reference sequence). The CDR3 coding sequence is TGTGCCAACAGCTTGAAACTAGCGGGAGGTAGGCGAGAGACCCAGTACTTC. It codes for CANSLKLAGGRRETQYF.

This clonotype was observed many times. The rearrangement joins TRBV6-2 or TRBV6-3 to TRBJ1-1; unclear D gene. CDR3 length: 16 amino acids. Trimming shortened V by 2 bases and J by 1 base, and 14 bases separated the two germline ends. The V gene's germline CDR1 is MNHEY and CDR2 SVGEGT. In nucleotides, the CDR3 is TGTGCCAGCAGTTACGGTCGTATGGACGGGAACACTGAAGCTTTCTTT. Amino acid sequence: CASSYGRMDGNTEAFF.

V usage is TRBV12-3 or TRBV12-4 and J usage is TRBJ1-1, with D possibly matching TRBD1 (5 bases). This CDR3 is built from 15 residues. Trimming cost V 3 bases and J 0 bases, with 11 bases left between them. CDR3 region: CASSFIGGVNTEAFF. CDR3 DNA: TGTGCCAGCAGTTTCATCGGGGGAGTGAACACTGAAGCTTTCTTT.

This clonotype was detected ten times or more. The V call is TRBV30, the J call TRBJ2-2; no reliable D call. CDR3 size: 13 residues. V lost 0 bases and J 4 bases, leaving 6 bases between the germline ends. In germline, CDR1 is GTSNPN, CDR2 SVGIG (reference sequence). Here the CDR3 DNA reads TGTGCCTGGAGTGTAGGCCCCACCGGGGAGCTGTTTTTT. It codes for CAWSVGPTGELFF.

This clonotype was seen repeatedly, ten times or more. V usage is TRBV6-5 and J usage is TRBJ2-2, with 12 bases that match TRBD2. Germline V gene lookup returns CDR1 MNHEY and CDR2 SVGAGI. This CDR3 comprises 17 residues. The V segment lost 5 bases and the J segment 4 bases; nucleotides outside the gene matches: 8. CDR3 nucleotides: TGTGCCAGCAGTCCTAACCTAGCGGGAGGGCTCACCGGGGAGCTGTTTTTT. Protein: CASSPNLAGGLTGELFF.

A word on this clonotype: A read error may explain this, as a much larger clone is one base away. The chain links TRBV5-3 to TRBJ2-5; a possible D gene is TRBD2 (5 bases). TRBV5-3 is annotated as an ORF whose role is uncertain. This CDR3 is 15 amino acids long. CDR3 bases: TGTGCCAGCATCGAAAACGGGGTCTCGTCAGAGGCCCAGTACTTC. Translating it yields CASIENGVSSEAQYF.

V is TRBV7-8 and J is TRBJ2-5; 8 bases align to TRBD2. The CDR3 contains 14 residues. Germline V gene data show CDR1 as SGHVS and CDR2 as FQNEAQ. With 3 bases clipped from V and 6 bases from J, the junction kept 6 bases outside the gene matches. The CDR3 sequence: CASSLGLVEKTQYF. The CDR3 DNA reads as TGTGCCAGCAGCTTGGGACTAGTCGAAAAGACCCAGTACTTC.

On this clonotype: One end of the junction does not line up with germline, which may come from a read error. The chain links TRBV27 to TRBJ2-2; 7 positions match TRBD2. The germline CDR1 and CDR2 sequences are MNHEY and SMNVEV (reference sequence). This CDR3 region has 16 residues. The CDR3 bases are TGTGCCAGCAGTCCGAGGGGAGGGGATAACACCGAGGAGCTGTTTTTT. It specifies CASSPRGGDNTEELFF.

The chain has TRBV5-1 and TRBJ2-5; a possible D gene is TRBD1 (6 bases). Per germline, CDR1 SGHRS and CDR2 YFSETQ. The CDR3 is 15 residues long. With 4 bases removed from V and 5 bases from J, the gap between germline ends came to 18 bases. CDR3 in amino acids: CASSAEARGWETQYF. The CDR3 region has the DNA TGCGCCAGCAGCGCCGAGGCCAGGGGCTGGGAGACCCAGTACTTC.

This clonotype has more than one count but fewer than ten. The J gene is TRBJ2-7, the V gene TRBV4-3; 11 bases are shared with TRBD1. Germline assignment: CDR1 LGHNA and CDR2 YSLEER. V was clipped by 4 bases and J by 6 bases; unmatched bases: 8. The CDR3 spans 15 residues. CDR3 loop: CASSLGSGTGGEQYF. CDR3 DNA sequence: TGCGCCAGCAGCCTCGGGAGTGGGACAGGGGGCGAGCAGTACTTC.

The chain combines TRBV27 with TRBJ2-1, with 11 bases fitting TRBD2. Germline V gene data show CDR1 as MNHEY and CDR2 as SMNVEV (reference sequence). Trimming cost V 7 bases and J 6 bases; bases outside gene matches: 8. The CDR3 is 15 residues long. The CDR3 DNA follows: TGTGCCAGCACCCCACTAGCGGGAGTAACCAATGAGCAGTTCTTC. Encoded protein: CASTPLAGVTNEQFF.

Note on this clonotype: A much larger clone lies one base from this, so it may be a read error. The chain employs TRBV20-1 and TRBJ2-7; 8 bases align to TRBD2. This CDR3 has 15 amino acids. Germline V CDR1 and CDR2: DFQATT, SNEGSKA (reference sequence). The CDR3 DNA reads TGCAGTGCTAGCGCGCGGGAGGCTCTCTCCTGCGAGCAGTACTTC. As protein: CSASAREALSCEQYF.

This clonotype was seen at least ten times. This rearrangement joins TRBV20-1 to TRBJ1-1; 8 bases match TRBD1. The CDR3 covers 14 residues. Germline assignment: CDR1 DFQATT and CDR2 SNEGSKA (reference sequence). With V trimmed by 2 bases and J by 7 bases, 9 bases remained unmatched. The CDR3 nucleotides are TGCAGTGCTAGAAACGGACAGGGCTTTTTTGAAGCTTTCTTT. Translated, it gives CSARNGQGFFEAFF.

Ten or more counts support this clonotype. The J gene is TRBJ2-1, the V gene TRBV29-1; 12 nucleotides align to TRBD2. Germline CDR1 SQVTM, CDR2 ANQGSEA. The trim removed 1 base at V and 0 bases at J, leaving 7 bases unmatched. The length of the CDR3 is 18 residues. The CDR3 reads CSVEGLAGAQSSYNEQFF. For the CDR3, the DNA is TGCAGCGTTGAAGGACTAGCGGGGGCCCAAAGCTCCTACAATGAGCAGTTCTTC.

This clonotype was seen at least ten times. The chain recombines TRBV24-1 with TRBJ2-4, with D unresolved. CDR1 is KGHDR, CDR2 SFDVKD, per germline. CDR3 length equals 16 residues. The V gene lost 4 bases and the J gene lost 4 bases, with 16 bases spanning the gap. As DNA, the CDR3 is TGTGCCACCAGTGACCCAGCGTCTGCCAGTAAAAACATTCAGTACTTC. This codes for CATSDPASASKNIQYF.

Note on this clonotype: Since a much larger clone is just one base distant, this may be a read error. No conserved phenylalanine or tryptophan is present at the end of the CDR3, so a read error is the likely explanation. J is TRBJ2-3 and V is TRBV27; D remains unclear. This CDR3 comprises 15 residues. V shed 3 bases and J shed 4 bases, with 14 bases lying between them. Per the germline V gene, CDR1 is MNHEY and CDR2 is SMNVEV (reference sequence). CDR3 sequence (DNA): TGTGCCAGCAGTTTGGGAACCCCAATCGCAGATACGCAGTATCTT. This codes for CASSLGTPIADTQYL.

This clonotype occurred many times. The genes are TRBV12-5 and TRBJ1-1; D is uncertain. CDR3 length: 12 amino acids. Germline values: CDR1 LGHNT, CDR2 FRNRAP. Trimming took off 6 bases at V and 3 bases at J, with 8 bases between the two ends. In nucleotides, the CDR3 is TGTGCTAGTGGACTGGAGTACACTGAAGCTTTCTTT. It codes for CASGLEYTEAFF.